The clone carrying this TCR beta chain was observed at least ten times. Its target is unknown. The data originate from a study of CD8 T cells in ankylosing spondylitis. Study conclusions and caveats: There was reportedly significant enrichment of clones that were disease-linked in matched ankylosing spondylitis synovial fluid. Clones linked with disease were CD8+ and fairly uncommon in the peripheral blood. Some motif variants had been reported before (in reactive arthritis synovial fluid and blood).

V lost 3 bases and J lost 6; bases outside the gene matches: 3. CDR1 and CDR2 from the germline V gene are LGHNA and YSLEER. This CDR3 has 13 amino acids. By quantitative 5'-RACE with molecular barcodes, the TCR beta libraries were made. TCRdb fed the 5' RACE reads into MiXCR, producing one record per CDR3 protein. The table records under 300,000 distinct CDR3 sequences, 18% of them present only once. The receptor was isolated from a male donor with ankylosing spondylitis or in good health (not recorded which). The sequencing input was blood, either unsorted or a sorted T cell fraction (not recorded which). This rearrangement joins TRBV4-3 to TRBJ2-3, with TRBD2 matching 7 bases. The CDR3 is CASSQATSDTQYF. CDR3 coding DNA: TGCGCCAGCAGCCAGGCGACTAGCGATACGCAGTATTTT.